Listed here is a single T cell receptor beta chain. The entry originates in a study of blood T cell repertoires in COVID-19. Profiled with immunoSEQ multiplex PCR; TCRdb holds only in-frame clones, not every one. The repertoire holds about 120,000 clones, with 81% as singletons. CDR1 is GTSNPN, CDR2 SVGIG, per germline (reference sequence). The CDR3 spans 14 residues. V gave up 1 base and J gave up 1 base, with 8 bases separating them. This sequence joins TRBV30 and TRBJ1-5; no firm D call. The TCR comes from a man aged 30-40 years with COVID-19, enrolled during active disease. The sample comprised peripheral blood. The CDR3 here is CAWSETSSNQPQHF. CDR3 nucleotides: TGTGCCTGGAGTGAGACAAGCAGCAATCAGCCCCAGCATTTT.